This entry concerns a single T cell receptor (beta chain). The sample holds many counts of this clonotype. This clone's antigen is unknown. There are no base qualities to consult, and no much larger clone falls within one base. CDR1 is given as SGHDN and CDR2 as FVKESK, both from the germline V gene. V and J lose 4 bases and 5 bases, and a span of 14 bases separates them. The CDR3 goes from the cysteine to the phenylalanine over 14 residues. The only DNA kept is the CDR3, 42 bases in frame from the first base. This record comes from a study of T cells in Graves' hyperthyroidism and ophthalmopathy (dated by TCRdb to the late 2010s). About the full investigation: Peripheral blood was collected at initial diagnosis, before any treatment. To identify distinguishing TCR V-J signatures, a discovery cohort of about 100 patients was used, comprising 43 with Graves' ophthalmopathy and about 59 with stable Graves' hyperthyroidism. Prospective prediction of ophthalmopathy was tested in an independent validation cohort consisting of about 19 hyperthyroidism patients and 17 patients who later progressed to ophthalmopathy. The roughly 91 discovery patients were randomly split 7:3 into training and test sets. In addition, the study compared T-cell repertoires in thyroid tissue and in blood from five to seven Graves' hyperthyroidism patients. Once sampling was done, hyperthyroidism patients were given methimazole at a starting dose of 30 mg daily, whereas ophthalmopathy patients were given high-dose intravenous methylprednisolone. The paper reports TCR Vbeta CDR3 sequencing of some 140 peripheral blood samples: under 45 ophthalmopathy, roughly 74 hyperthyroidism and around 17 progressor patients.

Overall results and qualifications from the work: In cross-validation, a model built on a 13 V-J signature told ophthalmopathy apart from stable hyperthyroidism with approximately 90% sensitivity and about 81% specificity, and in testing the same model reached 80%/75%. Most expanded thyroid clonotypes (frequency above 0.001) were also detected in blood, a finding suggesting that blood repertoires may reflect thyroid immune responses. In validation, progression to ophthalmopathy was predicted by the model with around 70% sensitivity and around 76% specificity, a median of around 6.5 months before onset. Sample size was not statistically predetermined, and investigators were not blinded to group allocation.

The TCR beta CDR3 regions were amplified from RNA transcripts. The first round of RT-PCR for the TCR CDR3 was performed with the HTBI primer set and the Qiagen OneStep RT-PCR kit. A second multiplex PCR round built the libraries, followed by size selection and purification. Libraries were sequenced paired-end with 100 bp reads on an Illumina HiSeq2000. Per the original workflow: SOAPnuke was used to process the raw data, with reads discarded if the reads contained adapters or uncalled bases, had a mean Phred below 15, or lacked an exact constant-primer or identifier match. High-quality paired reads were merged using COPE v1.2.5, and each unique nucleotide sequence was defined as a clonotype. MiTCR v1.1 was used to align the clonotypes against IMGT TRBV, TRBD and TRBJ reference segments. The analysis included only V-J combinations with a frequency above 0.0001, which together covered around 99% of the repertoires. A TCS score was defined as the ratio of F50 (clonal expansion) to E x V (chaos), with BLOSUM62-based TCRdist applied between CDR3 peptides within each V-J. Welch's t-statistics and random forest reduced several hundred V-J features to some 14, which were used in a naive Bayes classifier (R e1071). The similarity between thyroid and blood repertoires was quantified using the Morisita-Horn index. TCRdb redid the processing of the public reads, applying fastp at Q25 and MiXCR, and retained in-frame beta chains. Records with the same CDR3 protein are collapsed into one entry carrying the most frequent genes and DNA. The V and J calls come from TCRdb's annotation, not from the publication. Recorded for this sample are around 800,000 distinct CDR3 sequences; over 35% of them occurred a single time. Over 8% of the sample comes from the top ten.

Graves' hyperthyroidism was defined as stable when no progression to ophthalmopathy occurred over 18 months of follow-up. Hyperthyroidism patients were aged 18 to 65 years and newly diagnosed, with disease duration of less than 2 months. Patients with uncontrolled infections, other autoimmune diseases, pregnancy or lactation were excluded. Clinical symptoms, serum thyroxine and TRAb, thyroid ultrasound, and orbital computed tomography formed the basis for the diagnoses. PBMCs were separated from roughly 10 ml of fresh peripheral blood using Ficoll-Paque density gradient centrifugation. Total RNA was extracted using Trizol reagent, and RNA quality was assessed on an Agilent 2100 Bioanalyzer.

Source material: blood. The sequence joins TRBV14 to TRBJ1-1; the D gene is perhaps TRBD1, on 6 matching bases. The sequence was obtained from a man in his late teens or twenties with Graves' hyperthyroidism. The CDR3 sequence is CASSRNRDGTEAFF. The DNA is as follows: TGTGCCAGCAGCCGAAACAGGGACGGGACTGAAGCTTTCTTT.